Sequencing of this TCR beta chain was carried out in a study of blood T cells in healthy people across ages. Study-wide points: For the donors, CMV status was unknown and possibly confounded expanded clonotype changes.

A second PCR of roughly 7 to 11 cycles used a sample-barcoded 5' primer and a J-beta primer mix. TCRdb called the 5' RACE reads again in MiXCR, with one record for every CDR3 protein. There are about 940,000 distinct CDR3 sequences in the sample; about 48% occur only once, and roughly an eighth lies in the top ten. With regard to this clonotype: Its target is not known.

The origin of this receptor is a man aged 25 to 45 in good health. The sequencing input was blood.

The CDR3 reads CASSRGAGSNEQFF. DNA of the CDR3: TGTGCCAGCAGCCGGGGGGCGGGATCAAATGAGCAGTTCTTC. V is TRBV7-2 and J is TRBJ2-1; perhaps TRBD2 as D (7 bases). This CDR3 region has 14 residues. V dropped 5 bases and J dropped 7 bases, with 15 bases sitting between them. From germline, CDR1 is SGHTA and CDR2 FQGNSA. The complete variable domain, with remaining parts taken from reference TRBV7-2 and TRBJ2-1, reads GAGVSQSPSNKVTEKGKDVELRCDPISGHTALYWYRQSLGQGLEFLIYFQGNSAPDKSGLPSDRFSAERTGGSVSTLTIQRTQQEDSAVYLCASSRGAGSNEQFFGPGTRLTVL.